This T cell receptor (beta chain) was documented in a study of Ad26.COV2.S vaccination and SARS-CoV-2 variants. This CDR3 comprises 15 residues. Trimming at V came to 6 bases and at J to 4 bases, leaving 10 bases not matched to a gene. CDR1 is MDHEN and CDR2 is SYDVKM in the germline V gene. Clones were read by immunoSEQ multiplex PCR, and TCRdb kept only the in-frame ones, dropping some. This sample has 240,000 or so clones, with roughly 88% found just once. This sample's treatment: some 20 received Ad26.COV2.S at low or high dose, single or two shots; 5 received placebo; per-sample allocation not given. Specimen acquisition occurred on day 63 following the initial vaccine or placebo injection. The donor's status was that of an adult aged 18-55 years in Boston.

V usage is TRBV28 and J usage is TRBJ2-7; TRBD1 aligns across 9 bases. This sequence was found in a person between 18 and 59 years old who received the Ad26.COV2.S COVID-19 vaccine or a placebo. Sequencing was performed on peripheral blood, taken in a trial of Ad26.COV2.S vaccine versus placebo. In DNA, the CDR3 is TGTGCCAGCAGACGCGCCGGGACAGGGATTTACGAGCAGTACTTC. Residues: CASRRAGTGIYEQYF.